A single sample is the source of the 22 T cell receptor beta chains below, sequenced in a study of CD8+CD57+ T cells in acquired aplastic anemia (dated 2018 in TCRdb). Expansion of CD8+CD57+ cells had been shown by flow cytometry in the patients chosen for sequencing. Sequencing instrument: Illumina HiSeq 2000. Genomic DNA served as template for TCR beta VDJ combination and CDR3 sequence profiling. TCRdb reran the public reads through fastp at Q25 and MiXCR, keeping productive beta chains. CDR3 protein duplicates are merged, each entry listing the most common genes and DNA. This sample holds approximately 120,000 distinct CDR3 sequences; approximately 40% were observed only once. The ten most abundant clones make up 2.6% of the sample. Sequencing used sorted CD4+, CD8+, or CD8+CD57+ T cells (not recorded which) from PBMCs. The receptor source for this set is a human donor with aplastic anemia.

J is TRBJ1-6 and V is TRBV7-3; D may be TRBD1 (6 bases). The germline V gene encodes CDR1 SGHTA and CDR2 FQGTGA. The CDR3 loop spans 13 amino acids. The V and J ends lost 5 bases and 10 bases respectively, with 12 bases between them. The CDR3 loop is CASSPGAASPLHF. CDR3 bases: TGTGCCAGCAGCCCAGGGGCCGCGTCACCCCTCCACTTT.

In this sample, this clonotype turned up many times. The chain is built from TRBV19 and TRBJ1-1; possibly TRBD1 for D (5 bases). The CDR3 covers 14 residues. The germline CDR1 and CDR2 sequences are LNHDA and SQIVND (reference sequence). The V gene lost 7 bases and the J gene lost 5 bases, with 17 bases spanning the gap. The CDR3 DNA is TGTGCCAGTATCATGGGGGGAGGATGGACTGAAGCTTTCTTT. Encoded protein: CASIMGGGWTEAFF.

In DNA, the CDR3 is TGTGCCAGCAGCTTAATTCGGAGCTACGAGCAGTACTTC. Translated: CASSLIRSYEQYF. This chain joins TRBV7-3 and TRBJ2-7; D unresolved. The ends were cut back, 1 base at V and 3 bases at J, with 7 bases in the middle. This CDR3 comprises 13 residues. The V gene's germline CDR1 is SGHTA and CDR2 FQGTGA.

This clonotype occurred once. CDR3 in amino acids: CSAKSGGLNGYTF. CDR3 DNA sequence: TGCAGTGCTAAGTCCGGGGGGCTCAATGGCTACACCTTC. The V and J genes are TRBV20-1 and TRBJ1-2, with TRBD1 as a possible D gene (6 bases). Per germline, CDR1 DFQATT and CDR2 SNEGSKA (reference sequence). This CDR3 has 13 residues. V gave up 4 bases and J gave up 6 bases, with 15 bases separating them.

CDR3 DNA: TGTGCCATCAGTGAGTCCGACGGCCATGAGCAGTTCTTC. It specifies CAISESDGHEQFF. The chain links TRBV10-3 to TRBJ2-1; D gene uncertain. The germline V and J ends were trimmed by 0 bases and 8 bases, with 8 bases remaining between them. Germline V lookup: CDR1 ENHRY, CDR2 SYGVKD. CDR3 length: 13 amino acids.

This clonotype has a single count. The chain recombines TRBV14 with TRBJ2-7, with 10 nucleotides matching TRBD2. Germline CDR1 is SGHDN and CDR2 is FVKESK. CDR3 length equals 15 residues. J gave up 6 bases and V 5 bases, and 10 bases lay outside the gene matches. CDR3 nucleotide sequence: TGTGCCAGCAGCTTAGTATTAGCGGGGGGCGGCGAGCAGTACTTC. Translating gives CASSLVLAGGGEQYF.

This clonotype was detected ten times or more. The V gene is TRBV2, the J gene TRBJ1-5; TRBD1 aligns across 7 bases. The CDR3 has 14 amino acids. In germline, CDR1 is SNHLY, CDR2 FYNNEI. The junction had 3 bases not matched to a gene; V was cut back by 7 bases and J by 0 bases. CDR3 nucleotides: TGTGCCAGCAAAGGGGGCGGTAGCAATCAGCCCCAGCATTTT. Translated: CASKGGGSNQPQHF.

This clonotype was seen ten or more times. The chain uses TRBV20-1 and TRBJ2-3; 13 positions agree with TRBD2. The germline gives CDR1 DFQATT, CDR2 SNEGSKA (reference sequence). The CDR3 has 17 residues. The V and J ends lost 5 bases and 1 base, in that order; junction bases with no gene match: 9. CDR3: CSAPRGLAGFRTDTQYF. In DNA form, the CDR3 reads TGCAGTGCTCCCAGGGGACTAGCGGGGTTCCGCACAGATACGCAGTATTTT.

The chain recombines TRBV15 with TRBJ1-2, with unresolved D. CDR3 size: 15 residues. Germline-derived CDR1 and CDR2 are LNHNV and YYDKDF (reference sequence). V was pared by 0 bases and J by 4 bases, with 12 bases between. The CDR3 bases are TGTGCCACCAGCAGAGATCGGGGAGAGGCCTATGGCTACACCTTC. Its translation: CATSRDRGEAYGYTF.

The CDR3 is CATSAVWGETQYF. The CDR3 nucleotides are TGTGCCACCAGTGCGGTCTGGGGAGAGACCCAGTACTTC. The V call is TRBV24-1, the J call TRBJ2-5; D unresolved. V was clipped by 5 bases and J by 4 bases, with 10 bases between them. From germline, CDR1 is KGHDR and CDR2 SFDVKD. The CDR3 extends over 13 amino acids.

The CDR3 here is CASSPGMSFYEQYF. In nucleotides, the CDR3 is TGTGCCAGCTCACCAGGAATGAGTTTCTACGAGCAGTACTTC. The J gene is TRBJ2-7, the V gene TRBV18; D is uncertain. In germline, CDR1 is KGHSH, CDR2 LQKENI. V shed 2 bases and J shed 3 bases, with 11 bases lying between them. The CDR3 sequence is 14 residues long. Looking up the rest from reference TRBV18 and TRBJ2-7 gives the full variable domain: NAGVMQNPRHLVRRRGQEARLRCSPMKGHSHVYWYRQLPEEGLKFMVYLQKENIIDESGMPKERFSAEFPKEGPSILRIQQVVRGDSAAYFCASSPGMSFYEQYFGPGTRLTVT.

The rearrangement links TRBV6-1 to TRBJ2-7, with D perhaps matching TRBD2 (5 bases). Germline CDR1 and CDR2: MNHNS and SASEGT. V was shortened by 6 bases and J by 8 bases, with 17 bases between the two germline ends. This CDR3 is 13 amino acids long. For the CDR3, the DNA is TGTGCCAGCAGCGAAAGAACTAGTTTTCAGCAGTACTTC. Residues: CASSERTSFQQYF.

This rearrangement joins TRBV6-5 to TRBJ2-3; 7 nucleotides align to TRBD2. V was clipped by 0 bases and J by 5 bases; unmatched bases: 11. This CDR3 spans 17 amino acids. The germline CDR1 and CDR2 sequences are MNHEY and SVGAGI. The CDR3 sequence is CASSYSFPAGVGDTQYF. The DNA of the CDR3 is TGTGCCAGCAGTTACTCTTTCCCGGCGGGGGTGGGAGATACGCAGTATTTT.

This clonotype was seen at least ten times. The V call is TRBV5-5, the J call TRBJ1-6; the match to TRBD1 covers 7 bases. The CDR3 sequence is 15 residues long. The germline V gene has CDR1 SGHKS and CDR2 YYEKEE (reference sequence). Germline trimming cut 3 bases from V and 7 bases from J; bases unmatched to any gene: 7. In DNA, the CDR3 is TGTGCCAGCAGCTCGGGACAGAACTTAAATTCACCCCTCCACTTT. It codes for CASSSGQNLNSPLHF.

This clonotype was seen repeatedly, ten times or more. The chain's CDR3 is CASSGKKDYEQYV. The CDR3 DNA reads as TGCGCCAGCAGCGGGAAGAAAGACTACGAGCAGTACGTC. The chain combines TRBV5-1 with TRBJ2-7; no firm D call. The CDR3 is 13 residues long. Germline assignment: CDR1 SGHRS and CDR2 YFSETQ. Trimming took 4 bases from V and 3 from J, leaving 11 bases between them.

Points on this clonotype: This may be a read error, as it is one base from a much larger clone. The V and J genes are TRBV11-1 and TRBJ2-1; TRBD2 might be the D (6 bases). This CDR3 region has 16 residues. CDR1 SGHAT and CDR2 FQDESV come from the germline V gene (reference sequence). The CDR3 region has the DNA TGTGCCAGCAGCTTAATAAGAACGGGGGTGGCCAATAAGCAGTTCTTC. This encodes CASSLIRTGVANKQFF.

This clonotype was recorded at least ten times. The chain employs TRBV6-1 and TRBJ2-3; D call uncertain. Germline CDR1 is MNHNS and CDR2 is SASEGT. The CDR3 contains 12 residues. V shed 7 bases and J shed 2 bases, with 7 bases lying between them. The CDR3, as DNA: TGTGCCAGCAAGGGAAACACAGATACGCAGTATTTT. Its protein product is CASKGNTDTQYF.

This clonotype was seen only a few times. The rearrangement joins TRBV2 to TRBJ1-2, with TRBD1 matching over 7 bases. CDR1 SNHLY and CDR2 FYNNEI come from the germline V gene. The CDR3 runs 14 residues. The junction had 12 bases not matched to a gene; V was cut back by 8 bases and J by 6 bases. The CDR3 protein is CASGTRGLWNGYTF. The CDR3 bases are TGTGCCAGCGGTACCAGGGGGTTGTGGAATGGCTACACCTTC. Based on the CDR3 plus reference TRBV2 and TRBJ1-2, the full variable domain is EPEVTQTPSHQVTQMGQEVILRCVPISNHLYFYWYRQILGQKVEFLVSFYNNEISEKSEIFDDQFSVERPDGSNFTLKIRSTKLEDSAMYFCASGTRGLWNGYTFGSGTRLTVV.

The sample holds many counts of this clonotype. The rearrangement joins TRBV10-3 to TRBJ1-2; TRBD1 agrees at 8 bases. The CDR3 has 16 residues. The germline V gene has CDR1 ENHRY and CDR2 SYGVKD. V lost 0 bases, J lost 7 bases, and 10 bases stayed unmatched. The CDR3 loop is CAISESSRTGPSGYTF. The DNA of the CDR3 is TGTGCCATCAGTGAGTCGTCCCGGACAGGGCCCAGTGGCTACACCTTC.

This clonotype was found many times. This chain uses TRBV6-5 with TRBJ1-1; 8 bases align to TRBD1. Germline V gene data show CDR1 as MNHEY and CDR2 as SVGAGI. This CDR3 has 15 amino acids. V lost 2 bases, J lost 2 bases, and 4 bases stayed unmatched. CDR3 sequence (DNA): TGTGCCAGCAGTTACACGGGACAGGATAACACTGAAGCTTTCTTT. Its translation is CASSYTGQDNTEAFF.

Points on this clonotype: A much larger clone lies one base from this, so it may be a read error. The conserved closing phenylalanine or tryptophan is absent in this CDR3, likely reflecting a read error. V gene TRBV5-4 combines with J gene TRBJ1-2; D gene ambiguous. The ends were cut back, 6 bases at V and 6 bases at J, with 15 bases in the middle. The CDR3 is 13 amino acids. Germline CDR1 is SGHNT and CDR2 is YYREEE (reference sequence). The CDR3 is CASTAGPRDGYTS. As DNA, the CDR3 is TGTGCCAGCACCGCCGGGCCTCGAGATGGCTACACCTCC.

To note about this clonotype: A read error may explain this, as a much larger clone is one base away. The gene calls are TRBV6-1 and TRBJ2-7; D gene ambiguous. CDR1 is MNHNS, CDR2 SASEGT, per germline. This CDR3 has 11 residues. V was pared by 4 bases and J by 5 bases, with 6 bases between. Here the CDR3 reads CASSANHEQYF. CDR3 DNA: TGTGCCAGCAGTGCGAACCACGAGCAGTACTTC.